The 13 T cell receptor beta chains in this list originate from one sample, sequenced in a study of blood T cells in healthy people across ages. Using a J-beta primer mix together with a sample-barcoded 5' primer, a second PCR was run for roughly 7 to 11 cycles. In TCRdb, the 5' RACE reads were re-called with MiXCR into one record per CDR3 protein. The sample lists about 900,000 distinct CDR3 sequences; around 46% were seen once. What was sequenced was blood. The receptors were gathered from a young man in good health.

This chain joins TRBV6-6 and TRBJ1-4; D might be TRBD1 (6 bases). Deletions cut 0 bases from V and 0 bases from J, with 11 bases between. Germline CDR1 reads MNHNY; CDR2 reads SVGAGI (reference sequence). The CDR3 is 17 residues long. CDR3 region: CASSYSYRVATNEKLFF. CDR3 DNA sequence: TGTGCCAGCAGTTACTCGTACAGGGTCGCAACTAATGAAAAACTGTTTTTT.

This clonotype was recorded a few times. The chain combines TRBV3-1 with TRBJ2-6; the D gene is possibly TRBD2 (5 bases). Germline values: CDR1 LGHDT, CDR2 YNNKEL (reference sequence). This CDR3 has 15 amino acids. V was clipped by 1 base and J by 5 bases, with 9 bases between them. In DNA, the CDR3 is TGTGCCAGCAGCCAAGCGGGGTTTAGGGCCAACGTCCTGACTTTC. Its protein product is CASSQAGFRANVLTF.

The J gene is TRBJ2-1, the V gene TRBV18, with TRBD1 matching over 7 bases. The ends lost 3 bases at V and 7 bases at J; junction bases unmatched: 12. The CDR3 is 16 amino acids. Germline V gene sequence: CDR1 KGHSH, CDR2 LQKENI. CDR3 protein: CASSPVLSTGKNEQFF. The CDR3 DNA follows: TGTGCCAGCTCACCCGTATTGTCGACAGGGAAGAATGAGCAGTTCTTC.

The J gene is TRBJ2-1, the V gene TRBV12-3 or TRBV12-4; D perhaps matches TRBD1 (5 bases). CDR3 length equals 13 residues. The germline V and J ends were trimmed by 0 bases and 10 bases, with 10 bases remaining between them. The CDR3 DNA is TGTGCCAGCAGTTTAGCGGTTCGGACAGAGCAGTTCTTC. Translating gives CASSLAVRTEQFF.

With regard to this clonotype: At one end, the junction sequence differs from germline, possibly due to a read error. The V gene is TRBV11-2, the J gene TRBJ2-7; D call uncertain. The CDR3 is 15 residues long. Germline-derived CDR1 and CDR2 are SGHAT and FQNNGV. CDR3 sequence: CASTLEARISYEQYF. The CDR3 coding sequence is TGTGCCAGCACCTTAGAGGCAAGAATCTCCTACGAGCAGTACTTC.

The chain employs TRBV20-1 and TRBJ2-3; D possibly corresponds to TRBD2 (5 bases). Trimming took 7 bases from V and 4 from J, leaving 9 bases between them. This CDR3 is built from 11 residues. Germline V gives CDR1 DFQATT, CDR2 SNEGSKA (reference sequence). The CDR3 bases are TGCAGTGGGGCTAGCTCAGATACGCAGTATTTT. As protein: CSGASSDTQYF.

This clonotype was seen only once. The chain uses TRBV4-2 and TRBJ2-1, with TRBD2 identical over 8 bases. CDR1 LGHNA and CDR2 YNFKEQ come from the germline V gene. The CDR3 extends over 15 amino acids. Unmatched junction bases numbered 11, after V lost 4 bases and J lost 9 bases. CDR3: CASSPPSGGAIEQFF. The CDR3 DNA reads TGTGCCAGCAGCCCCCCGTCGGGGGGGGCGATTGAGCAGTTCTTC.

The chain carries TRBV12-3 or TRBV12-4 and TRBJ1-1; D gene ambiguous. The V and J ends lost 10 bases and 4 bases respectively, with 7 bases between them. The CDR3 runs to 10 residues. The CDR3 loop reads CAINSTEAFF. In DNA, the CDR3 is TGTGCCATCAACTCCACTGAAGCTTTCTTT.

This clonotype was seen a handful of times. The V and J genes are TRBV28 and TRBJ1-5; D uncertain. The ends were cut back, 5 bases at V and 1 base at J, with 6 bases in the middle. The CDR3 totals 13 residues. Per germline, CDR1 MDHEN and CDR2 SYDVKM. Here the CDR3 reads CASSAGSNQPQHF. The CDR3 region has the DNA TGTGCCAGCAGTGCTGGGAGCAATCAGCCCCAGCATTTT.

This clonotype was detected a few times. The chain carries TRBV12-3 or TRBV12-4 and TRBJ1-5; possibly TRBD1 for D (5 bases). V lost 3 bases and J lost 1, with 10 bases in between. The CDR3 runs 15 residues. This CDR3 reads CASSFRGVSNQPQHF. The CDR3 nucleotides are TGTGCCAGCAGTTTTCGGGGGGTGAGCAATCAGCCCCAGCATTTT.

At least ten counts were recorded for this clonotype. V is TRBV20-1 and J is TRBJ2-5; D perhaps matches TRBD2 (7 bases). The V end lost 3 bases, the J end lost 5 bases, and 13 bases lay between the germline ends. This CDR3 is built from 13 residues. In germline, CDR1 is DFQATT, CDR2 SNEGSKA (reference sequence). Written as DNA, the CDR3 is TGCAGTGCTAGGTGGGGGGGCGCGGAGACCCAGTACTTC. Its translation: CSARWGGAETQYF.

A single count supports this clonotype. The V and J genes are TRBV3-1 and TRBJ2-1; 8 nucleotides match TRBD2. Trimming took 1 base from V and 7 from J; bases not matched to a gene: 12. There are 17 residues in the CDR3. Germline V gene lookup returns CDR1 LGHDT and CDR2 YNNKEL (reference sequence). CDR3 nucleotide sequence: TGTGCCAGCAGCCAAGTTATAGCCGGGGGGGCCTTGAATGAGCAGTTCTTC. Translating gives CASSQVIAGGALNEQFF.

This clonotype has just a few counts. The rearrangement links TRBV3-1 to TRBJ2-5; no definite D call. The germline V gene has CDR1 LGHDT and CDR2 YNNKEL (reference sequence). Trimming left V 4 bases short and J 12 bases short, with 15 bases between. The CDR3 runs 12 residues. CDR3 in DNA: TGTGCCAGCAGCCTCGGGCTTGCGTACAAGTACTTC. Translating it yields CASSLGLAYKYF.